One sample yielded the 8 T cell receptor beta chains listed below, sequenced in a study of blood T cell repertoires in COVID-19. Libraries were prepared by immunoSEQ multiplex PCR; TCRdb keeps only in-frame clonotypes and omits some of them. This table holds roughly 27,000 clones, approximately 80% found once. The sequencing input was peripheral blood. The receptors were gathered from an elderly man with active or convalescent COVID-19.

V and J are TRBV7-2 and TRBJ2-5; the D is unclear. The V gene's germline CDR1 is SGHTA and CDR2 FQGNSA. The CDR3 has 15 residues. V was trimmed by 5 bases and J by 3 bases, leaving 16 bases between them. Here the CDR3 reads CASSKPNLRKETQYF. The CDR3 DNA is TGTGCCAGCAGCAAACCCAATTTGCGAAAAGAGACCCAGTACTTC.

The V gene is TRBV2, the J gene TRBJ1-5, with TRBD1 as a possible D gene (5 bases). The CDR3 is 12 amino acids. The V gene's germline CDR1 is SNHLY and CDR2 FYNNEI. V was cut by 5 bases and J by 7 bases, with 9 bases left in between. CDR3 coding DNA: TGTGCCAGCAGTTGGGGGGGACAGCCCCAGCATTTT. Translating it yields CASSWGGQPQHF.

This chain uses TRBV21-1 with TRBJ2-3; the tabulated D call, TRBD1, remains unverified against the DNA. TRBV21-1 is assigned pseudogene status. This CDR3 has 15 residues. Here the CDR3 DNA reads TGTGCCAGCAGCAGCGGGACAGGGCCTCCAGATACGCAGTATTTT. Translating gives CASSSGTGPPDTQYF.

The rearrangement links TRBV28 to TRBJ2-7, with D perhaps TRBD1 (6 bases). Looked up from germline, CDR1 is MDHEN and CDR2 is SYDVKM. The CDR3 runs to 16 residues. Trimming pared 3 bases from V and 2 bases from J, leaving 17 bases between. CDR3 in DNA: TGTGCCAGCAGTTTCCCAGGGCAGGGGCAAACCTACGAGCAGTACTTC. The encoded protein is CASSFPGQGQTYEQYF.

The gene calls are TRBV11-2 and TRBJ2-3; D possibly corresponds to TRBD1 (6 bases). The germline V gene encodes CDR1 SGHAT and CDR2 FQNNGV. V lost 1 base, J lost 2 bases, and 10 bases lay in between. This CDR3 region has 15 residues. The CDR3 sequence: CASSLGGRVTDTQYF. DNA of the CDR3: TGTGCCAGCAGCTTAGGGGGGCGGGTCACAGATACGCAGTATTTT.

This chain links TRBV29-1 with TRBJ2-1, with 8 bases matching TRBD2. The CDR3 runs to 14 residues. Losses at the gene ends were 7 bases for V and 4 bases for J; bases not matched to a gene: 9. Germline assignment: CDR1 SQVTM and CDR2 ANQGSEA. The CDR3 region has the DNA TGCAGCGCCTCCCCTAGCGGGCTTTACAATGAGCAGTTCTTC. Amino acid sequence: CSASPSGLYNEQFF.

The genes are TRBV2 and TRBJ2-5; D gene unclear. Germline V CDR1 and CDR2: SNHLY, FYNNEI. With 7 bases removed from V and 5 bases from J, the gap between germline ends came to 17 bases. The CDR3 spans 14 residues. The CDR3 reads CASMSNPEAETQYF. The DNA for the CDR3 is TGTGCCAGCATGAGTAATCCCGAGGCGGAGACCCAGTACTTC.

The chain couples TRBV7-6 to TRBJ1-1; 7 bases fit TRBD1. The CDR3 has 13 amino acids. From germline, CDR1 is SGHVS and CDR2 FNYEAQ. V lost 5 bases and J lost 5; bases outside the gene matches: 5. CDR3 bases: TGTGCCAGCAGCCTACAGGGGATGACTGAAGCTTTCTTT. This gives the protein CASSLQGMTEAFF.